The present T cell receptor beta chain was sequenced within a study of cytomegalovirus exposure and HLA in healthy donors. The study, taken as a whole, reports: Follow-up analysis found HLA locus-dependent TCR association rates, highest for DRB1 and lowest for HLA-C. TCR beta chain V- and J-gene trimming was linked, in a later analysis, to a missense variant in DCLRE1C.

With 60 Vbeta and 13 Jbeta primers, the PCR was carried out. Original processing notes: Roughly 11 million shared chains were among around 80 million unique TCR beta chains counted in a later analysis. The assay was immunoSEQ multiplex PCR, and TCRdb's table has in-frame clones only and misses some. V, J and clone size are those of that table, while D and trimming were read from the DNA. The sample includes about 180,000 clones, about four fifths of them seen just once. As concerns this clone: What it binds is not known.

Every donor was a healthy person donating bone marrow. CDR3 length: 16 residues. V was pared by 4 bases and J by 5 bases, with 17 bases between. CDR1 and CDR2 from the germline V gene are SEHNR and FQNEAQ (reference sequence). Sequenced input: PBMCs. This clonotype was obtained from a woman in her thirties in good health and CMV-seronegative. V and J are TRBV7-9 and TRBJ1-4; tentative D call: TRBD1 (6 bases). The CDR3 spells CASSWGSTGGNEKLFF. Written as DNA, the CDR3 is TGTGCCAGCAGCTGGGGATCGACAGGCGGCAATGAAAAACTGTTTTTT.